This T cell receptor beta chain was identified during a study of OX40 agonist ivuxolimab in advanced cancers. About the study: A history of anti-PD-1, anti-PD-L1 or anti-CTLA-4 therapy was acceptable, and around 36% had some. Patients achieving partial responses numbered three: one hepatocellular carcinoma case and two cutaneous melanoma cases. Whole-study results and caveats: On average, CD8+ T cells had more expanded clones than CD4+.

Trimming removed 11 bases from V and 8 bases from J; junction bases left unmatched: 13. Germline V CDR1 and CDR2: LNHDA, SQIVND (reference sequence). The CDR3 length is 14 residues. A note on this clone: Its antigen is not identified.

Clones were read by immunoSEQ multiplex PCR, and TCRdb kept only the in-frame ones, dropping some. This table has tens of thousands of clones, around four fifths appearing once. The clonotype comes from an adult with an advanced solid tumor such as melanoma, head and neck, liver or kidney cancer. The chain employs TRBV19 and TRBJ1-5, with 9 positions matching TRBD1. Sequencing was performed on CD4+ or CD8+ T cells sorted from blood, taken in a trial of the OX40 agonist ivuxolimab. CDR3 loop: CAVAGGQGLEPQHF. CDR3 bases: TGTGCCGTGGCTGGGGGACAGGGTTTAGAGCCCCAGCATTTT.